This TCR beta chain appears in the sequencing data of a study of blood T cell repertoires in COVID-19. Sequencing was performed with immunoSEQ multiplex PCR; in TCRdb, only in-frame clones are kept and a portion is missing. The top ten hold around 5% of the sample, which has around 260,000 clones, approximately 86% seen once. This clone occurred a few times. CDR3 size: 16 residues. V was cut by 1 base and J by 0 bases, with 12 bases left in between. Germline V gives CDR1 SGHVS, CDR2 FQNEAQ. This TCR derives from a woman aged 55-70 years with COVID-19, enrolled during active disease. Sequencing was done on a sample of peripheral blood. This chain connects TRBV7-8 to TRBJ1-2; no clear D. The CDR3 here is CASSLGRLSTNYGYTF. CDR3 nucleotide sequence: TGTGCCAGCAGCTTAGGCCGACTTTCGACTAACTATGGCTACACCTTC.